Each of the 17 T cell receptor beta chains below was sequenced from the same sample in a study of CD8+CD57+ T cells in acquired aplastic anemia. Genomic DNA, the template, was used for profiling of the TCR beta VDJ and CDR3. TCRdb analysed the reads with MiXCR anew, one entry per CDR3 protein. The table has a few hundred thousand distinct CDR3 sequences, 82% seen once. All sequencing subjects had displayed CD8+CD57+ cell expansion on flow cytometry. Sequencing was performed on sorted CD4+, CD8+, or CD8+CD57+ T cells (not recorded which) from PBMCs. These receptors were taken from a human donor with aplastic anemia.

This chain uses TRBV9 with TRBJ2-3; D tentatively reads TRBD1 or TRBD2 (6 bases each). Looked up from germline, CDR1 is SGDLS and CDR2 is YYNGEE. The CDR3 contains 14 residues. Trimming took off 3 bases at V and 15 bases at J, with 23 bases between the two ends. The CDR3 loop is CASSAPRGDTQYYF. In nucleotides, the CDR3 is TGTGCCAGCAGCGCCCCAAGGGGGGATACGCAGTATTATTTT.

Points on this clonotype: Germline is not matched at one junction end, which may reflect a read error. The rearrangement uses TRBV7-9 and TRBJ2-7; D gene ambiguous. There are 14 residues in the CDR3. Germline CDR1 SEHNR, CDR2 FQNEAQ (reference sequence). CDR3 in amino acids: CASSDPGLQPQQYF. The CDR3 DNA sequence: TGCGCCAGCAGCGATCCAGGCCTTCAGCCCCAGCAGTATTTC.

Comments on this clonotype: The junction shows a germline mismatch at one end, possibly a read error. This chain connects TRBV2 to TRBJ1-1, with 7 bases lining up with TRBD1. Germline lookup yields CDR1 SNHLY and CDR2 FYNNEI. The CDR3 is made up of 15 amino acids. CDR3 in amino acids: CASREDLTGNQDSFF. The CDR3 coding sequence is TGTGCCAGCAGGGAAGATCTGACAGGGAACCAGGATTCTTTCTTT.

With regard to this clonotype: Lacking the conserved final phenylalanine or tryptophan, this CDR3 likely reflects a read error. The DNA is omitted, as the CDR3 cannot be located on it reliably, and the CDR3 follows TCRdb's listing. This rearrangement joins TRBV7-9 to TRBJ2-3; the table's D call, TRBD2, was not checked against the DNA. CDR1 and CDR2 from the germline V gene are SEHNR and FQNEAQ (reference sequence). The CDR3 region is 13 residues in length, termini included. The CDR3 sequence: CASSSVGLQETQY.

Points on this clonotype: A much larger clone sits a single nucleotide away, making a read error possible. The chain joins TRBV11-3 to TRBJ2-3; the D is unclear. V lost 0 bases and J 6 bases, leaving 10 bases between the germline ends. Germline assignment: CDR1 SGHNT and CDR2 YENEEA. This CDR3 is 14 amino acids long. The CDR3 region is CASSLDLDPDTQYF. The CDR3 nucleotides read TGTGCCAGCAGCTTAGATCTAGATCCCGATACGCAGTATTTT. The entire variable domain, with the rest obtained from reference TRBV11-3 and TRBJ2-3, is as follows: EAGVVQSPRYKIIEKKQPVAFWCNPISGHNTLYWYLQNLGQGPELLIRYENEEAVDDSQLPKDRFSAERLKGVDSTLKIQPAELGDSAVYLCASSLDLDPDTQYFGPGTRLTVL.

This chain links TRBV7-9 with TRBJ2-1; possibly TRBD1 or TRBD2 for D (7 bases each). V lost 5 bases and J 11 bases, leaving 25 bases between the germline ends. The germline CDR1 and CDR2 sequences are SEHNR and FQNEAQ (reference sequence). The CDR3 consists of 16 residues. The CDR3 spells CASSTGERDSDEQQFF. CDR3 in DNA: TGTGCCAGCAGCACGGGCGAGCGGGACAGCGATGAGCAGCAGTTCTTC.

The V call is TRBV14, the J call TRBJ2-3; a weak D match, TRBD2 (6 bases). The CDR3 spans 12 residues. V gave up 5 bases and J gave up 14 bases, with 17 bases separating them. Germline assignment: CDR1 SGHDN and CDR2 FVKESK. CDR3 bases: TGTGCCAGCAGCGTACGGTCAGGAGCGGGGTATTTT. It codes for CASSVRSGAGYF.

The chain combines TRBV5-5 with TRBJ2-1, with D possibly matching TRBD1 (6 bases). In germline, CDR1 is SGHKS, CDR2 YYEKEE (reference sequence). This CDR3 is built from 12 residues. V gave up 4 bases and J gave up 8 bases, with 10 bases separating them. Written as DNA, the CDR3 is TGTGCCAGCAGCATGGACAGCTATGAGCAGTTCTTC. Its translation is CASSMDSYEQFF.

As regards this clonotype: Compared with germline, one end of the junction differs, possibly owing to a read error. The CDR3: CTSSLDLSGGSDEQFF. CDR3 nucleotide sequence: TGTACCAGCAGCTTAGATCTAAGCGGGGGGAGCGATGAGCAGTTCTTC. V gene TRBV11-3 combines with J gene TRBJ2-1, with 9 bases lining up with TRBD2. The CDR3 has 16 residues. CDR1 SGHNT and CDR2 YENEEA come from the germline V gene.

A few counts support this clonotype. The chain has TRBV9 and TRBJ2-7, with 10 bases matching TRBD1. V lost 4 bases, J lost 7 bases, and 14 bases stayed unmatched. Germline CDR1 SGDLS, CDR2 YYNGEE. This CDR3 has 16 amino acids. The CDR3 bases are TGTGCCAGCAGCTCACGGGACAGGGGCTTGGACTATGAGCAGTACGTC. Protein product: CASSSRDRGLDYEQYV.

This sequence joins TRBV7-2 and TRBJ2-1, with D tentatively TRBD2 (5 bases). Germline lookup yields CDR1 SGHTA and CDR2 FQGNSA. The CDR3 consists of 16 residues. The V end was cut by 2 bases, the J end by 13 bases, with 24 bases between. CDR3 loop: CASSLQGGGDTQDQFF. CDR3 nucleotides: TGTGCCAGCAGCTTACAAGGAGGCGGCGATACGCAGGATCAGTTCTTC.

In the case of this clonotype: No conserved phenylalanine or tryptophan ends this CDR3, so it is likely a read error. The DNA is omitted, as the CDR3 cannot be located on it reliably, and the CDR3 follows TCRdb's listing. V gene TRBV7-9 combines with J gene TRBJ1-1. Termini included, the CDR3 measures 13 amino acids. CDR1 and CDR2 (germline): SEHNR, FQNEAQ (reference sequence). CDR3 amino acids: CASSSSESGPSSY.

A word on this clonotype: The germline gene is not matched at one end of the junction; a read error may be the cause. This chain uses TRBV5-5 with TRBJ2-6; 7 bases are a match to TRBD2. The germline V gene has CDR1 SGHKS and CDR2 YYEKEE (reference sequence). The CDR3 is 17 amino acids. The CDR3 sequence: CASTLGGVPSGANVPTF. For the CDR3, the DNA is TGTGCCAGCACCCTGGGGGGGGTCCCCTCTGGGGCCAACGTCCCGACTTTC.

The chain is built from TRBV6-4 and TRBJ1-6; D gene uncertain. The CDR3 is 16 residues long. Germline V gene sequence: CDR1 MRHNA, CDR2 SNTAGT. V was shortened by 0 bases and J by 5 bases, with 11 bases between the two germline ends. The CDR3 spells CASSDSRTEHNSPLHF. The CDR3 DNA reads TGTGCCAGCAGTGACTCGAGGACGGAACATAATTCACCCCTCCACTTT.

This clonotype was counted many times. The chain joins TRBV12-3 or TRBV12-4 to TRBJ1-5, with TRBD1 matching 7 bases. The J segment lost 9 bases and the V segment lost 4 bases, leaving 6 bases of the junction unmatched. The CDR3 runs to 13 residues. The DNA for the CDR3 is TGTGCCAGCAGTTCAGAGGGGGCGAGGCCCCAGCATTTT. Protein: CASSSEGARPQHF.

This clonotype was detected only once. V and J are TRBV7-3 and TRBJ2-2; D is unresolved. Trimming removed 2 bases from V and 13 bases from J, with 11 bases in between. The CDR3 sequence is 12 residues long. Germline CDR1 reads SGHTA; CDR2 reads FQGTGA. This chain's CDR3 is CASSLARGPLFF. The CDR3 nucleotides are TGTGCCAGCAGCTTAGCGCGCGGTCCGCTGTTTTTT.

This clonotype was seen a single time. DNA of the CDR3: TGCGCCAGCAGTGGAAATACGGGTGCAGATACGCAGTATTTT. This encodes CASSGNTGADTQYF. The genes are TRBV10-1 and TRBJ2-3; D is undetermined. There are 14 residues in the CDR3. Per the germline V gene, CDR1 is WNHNN and CDR2 is SYGVQD (reference sequence). Trimming cost V 4 bases and J 4 bases, with 12 bases left between them.